The 19 T cell receptor beta chains below all came from one sample that was sequenced in a study of cytomegalovirus exposure and HLA in healthy donors. Profiled with immunoSEQ multiplex PCR; TCRdb holds only in-frame clones, not every one. This table has some 120,000 clones, 75% to 90% appearing once. Sequencing used PBMCs. All receptors derive from a woman between 18 and 29 years old in good health and CMV-seronegative.

V usage is TRBV18 and J usage is TRBJ2-3, with no clear D. The CDR3 sequence is 15 residues long. Germline CDR1 reads KGHSH; CDR2 reads LQKENI. V gave up 3 bases and J gave up 7 bases, with 17 bases separating them. For the CDR3, the DNA is TGTGCCAGCTCACCCCCTAGTGGCTATGGGTATACGCAGTATTTT. Amino acids: CASSPPSGYGYTQYF.

The genes are TRBV7-9 and TRBJ2-7, with D possibly TRBD1 on 7 matching bases. The CDR3 contains 16 residues. V lost 1 base, J lost 0 bases, and 13 bases lay in between. Germline CDR1 is SEHNR and CDR2 is FQNEAQ (reference sequence). The CDR3 is CASSLEAGGGSYEQYF. The CDR3 nucleotides read TGTGCCAGCAGCTTAGAGGCAGGGGGAGGCTCCTACGAGCAGTACTTC.

This chain connects TRBV5-1 to TRBJ1-3, with TRBD1 identical over 7 bases. There are 15 residues in the CDR3. The ends lost 1 base at V and 2 bases at J; junction bases unmatched: 3. CDR1 is SGHRS and CDR2 is YFSETQ in the germline V gene. The CDR3 nucleotides read TGCGCCAGCAGCTTGTCGGGACAGCCTGGAAACACCATATATTTT. Translation: CASSLSGQPGNTIYF.

The chain employs TRBV30 and TRBJ2-5; TRBD1 might be the D (6 bases). Trimming shortened V by 0 bases and J by 5 bases, and 13 bases separated the two germline ends. This CDR3 spans 14 amino acids. The germline gives CDR1 GTSNPN, CDR2 SVGIG (reference sequence). The CDR3 region is CAWSVQGLRETQYF. CDR3 sequence (DNA): TGTGCCTGGAGTGTACAGGGCCTAAGGGAGACCCAGTACTTC.

V gene TRBV7-3 combines with J gene TRBJ2-3, with 14 nucleotides matching TRBD2. The germline CDR1 and CDR2 sequences are SGHTA and FQGTGA. This CDR3 spans 18 amino acids. J gave up 0 bases and V 2 bases, and 4 bases lay outside the gene matches. The CDR3 nucleotides are TGTGCCAGCAGCTTACTGGGACTAGCGGGAGCCAGCACAGATACGCAGTATTTT. This sequence encodes CASSLLGLAGASTDTQYF. Full variable domain (outside the CDR3, taken from reference TRBV7-3 and TRBJ2-3): GAGVSQTPSNKVTEKGKYVELRCDPISGHTALYWYRQSLGQGPEFLIYFQGTGAADDSGLPNDRFFAVRPEGSVSTLKIQRTERGDSAVYLCASSLLGLAGASTDTQYFGPGTRLTVL.

The chain links TRBV19 to TRBJ2-7; D is possibly TRBD1 (6 bases). Germline V lookup: CDR1 LNHDA, CDR2 SQIVND (reference sequence). This CDR3 has 15 residues. V lost 5 bases and J lost 3, with 17 bases in between. DNA for the CDR3: TGTGCCAGTAGTGCCCGCGGACAGTTATACTACGAGCAGTACTTC. Its translation is CASSARGQLYYEQYF.

V is TRBV27 and J is TRBJ2-3, with TRBD2 identical over 10 bases. The CDR3 is made up of 18 amino acids. Germline-derived CDR1 and CDR2 are MNHEY and SMNVEV (reference sequence). The ends lost 6 bases at V and 4 bases at J; junction bases unmatched: 16. CDR3 DNA sequence: TGTGCCAGCAGAAAGAGGATGAGCGGGAGGGCCCATTCAGATACGCAGTATTTT. It encodes CASRKRMSGRAHSDTQYF.

V gene TRBV30 combines with J gene TRBJ2-7; 7 bases fit TRBD2. Per the germline V gene, CDR1 is GTSNPN and CDR2 is SVGIG (reference sequence). The J segment lost 2 bases and the V segment lost 0 bases, leaving 10 bases of the junction unmatched. The CDR3 has 16 residues. Here the CDR3 reads CAWSVGGAGHTYEQYF. The DNA for the CDR3 is TGTGCCTGGAGTGTGGGAGGGGCAGGACACACCTACGAGCAGTACTTC.

This sequence joins TRBV7-6 and TRBJ2-2, with 11 bases that match TRBD2. V lost 3 bases to trimming and J lost 7 bases; unmatched junction nucleotides: 10. Germline-derived CDR1 and CDR2 are SGHVS and FNYEAQ. The CDR3 length is 17 residues. This chain's CDR3 is CASSLESSGRAGGELFF. DNA for the CDR3: TGTGCCAGCAGCTTGGAAAGTAGCGGGAGGGCCGGCGGGGAGCTGTTTTTT.

The count of this clone is one. V is TRBV5-1 and J is TRBJ1-1, with 7 bases identical to TRBD1. CDR1 and CDR2 (germline): SGHRS, YFSETQ. The CDR3 spans 14 residues. Unmatched junction bases numbered 7, after V lost 7 bases and J lost 1 base. DNA for the CDR3: TGCGCCAGCGGTACAGGGGCCCGGAACACTGAAGCTTTCTTT. It yields the protein CASGTGARNTEAFF.

V and J are TRBV19 and TRBJ2-7; 9 bases align to TRBD1. The germline gives CDR1 LNHDA, CDR2 SQIVND (reference sequence). V was clipped by 1 base and J by 3 bases; unmatched bases: 7. This CDR3 spans 16 amino acids. Written as DNA, the CDR3 is TGTGCCAGTAGTATAGGGAGAGGACAGGGGAACTACGAGCAGTACTTC. This encodes CASSIGRGQGNYEQYF.

The V and J genes are TRBV2 and TRBJ1-2; perhaps TRBD1 as D (5 bases). Germline V gives CDR1 SNHLY, CDR2 FYNNEI. CDR3 length equals 13 residues. The V and J ends lost 6 bases and 2 bases respectively, with 10 bases between them. The CDR3 sequence is CASREEGNYGYTF. As DNA, the CDR3 is TGTGCCAGCAGGGAGGAGGGGAACTATGGCTACACCTTC.

J is TRBJ1-2 and V is TRBV4-1; D might be TRBD1 (6 bases). The germline gives CDR1 MGHRA, CDR2 YSYEKL. Between the trimmed V and J ends, which lost 2 bases and 3 bases, there was a span of 16 bases. The CDR3 length is 16 residues. CDR3: CASSQPTTGPHYGYTF. The CDR3, as DNA: TGCGCCAGCAGCCAACCGACAACAGGGCCTCACTATGGCTACACCTTC.

The genes are TRBV29-1 and TRBJ1-2; D not certain. The germline V gene encodes CDR1 SQVTM and CDR2 ANQGSEA. This CDR3 region has 11 residues. Trimming took 5 bases from V and 3 from J, leaving 7 bases between them. DNA for the CDR3: TGCAGCGTTCCCCGGGACTATGGCTACACCTTC. This encodes CSVPRDYGYTF.

V and J are TRBV6-4 and TRBJ1-2; 8 bases line up with TRBD1. The trim removed 3 bases at V and 7 bases at J, leaving 13 bases unmatched. CDR1 and CDR2 from the germline V gene are MRHNA and SNTAGT. The CDR3 consists of 16 residues. The CDR3 reads CASSDKFTDRAGGYTF. Here the CDR3 DNA reads TGTGCCAGCAGTGATAAATTCACGGACAGGGCCGGTGGCTACACCTTC.

The rearrangement joins TRBV11-2 to TRBJ1-2, with 11 nucleotides matching TRBD1. CDR1 SGHAT and CDR2 FQNNGV come from the germline V gene. CDR3 length: 16 amino acids. The junction had 8 bases not matched to a gene; V was cut back by 5 bases and J by 3 bases. The CDR3 bases are TGTGCCAGCAGCACCATTAGGACAGGGGGCGACTATGGCTACACCTTC. This gives the protein CASSTIRTGGDYGYTF.

The chain employs TRBV19 and TRBJ2-1; perhaps TRBD2 as D (5 bases). Trimming shortened V by 3 bases and J by 8 bases, and 14 bases separated the two germline ends. CDR1 is LNHDA and CDR2 is SQIVND in the germline V gene (reference sequence). CDR3 size: 14 residues. This CDR3 is CASSIPGELDEQFF. The DNA of the CDR3 is TGTGCCAGTAGTATCCCCGGGGAGCTGGATGAGCAGTTCTTC.

This clone has a single count. The chain joins TRBV5-1 to TRBJ2-7, with a tentative D call TRBD1 (6 bases). The germline V gene encodes CDR1 SGHRS and CDR2 YFSETQ. Trimming took off 6 bases at V and 0 bases at J, with 13 bases between the two ends. CDR3 length: 14 amino acids. The DNA of the CDR3 is TGCGCCAGCACCAGGGGAGATAGCTCCTACGAGCAGTACTTC. Protein sequence: CASTRGDSSYEQYF.

The chain uses TRBV6-5 and TRBJ2-7; 10 nucleotides line up with TRBD1. The CDR3 sequence is 15 residues long. CDR1 MNHEY and CDR2 SVGAGI come from the germline V gene. V lost 0 bases to trimming and J lost 6 bases; unmatched junction nucleotides: 5. The CDR3 nucleotides read TGTGCCAGCAGTTACTCGAGGGGACAGGGGACCGAGCAGTACTTC. This sequence encodes CASSYSRGQGTEQYF.